Shown below are 5 T cell receptor beta chains from a single sample sequenced in a study of T-cell reconstitution after alpha-beta-depleted transplantation in children. Preparation of the TCRbeta library used unique molecular identifiers. MiXCR was run by TCRdb on the PCR reads, yielding one entry per CDR3 protein. Of over 200,000 distinct CDR3 sequences listed, roughly 11% are singletons. Sequencing was performed on PBMCs, taken before TCRalphabeta/CD19-depleted stem cell transplant. These receptors came from a child under three years old with acute myeloid leukemia, due to receive a stem cell transplant.

This clonotype showed up many times. The chain has TRBV25-1 and TRBJ2-5; TRBD1 aligns across 8 bases. With 4 bases clipped from V and 4 bases from J, the junction kept 5 bases outside the gene matches. The germline V gene encodes CDR1 MGHDK and CDR2 SYGVNS. This CDR3 has 14 amino acids. CDR3 residues: CASSALGQGETQYF. The CDR3 DNA is TGTGCCAGCAGTGCTCTCGGACAGGGAGAGACCCAGTACTTC.

This clonotype was counted ten times or more. DNA for the CDR3: TGTGCCAGTAAAGGGGATTTGGAGACCCAGTACTTC. This encodes CASKGDLETQYF. The gene calls are TRBV19 and TRBJ2-5; D perhaps matches TRBD1 (5 bases). This CDR3 comprises 12 residues. Germline V gene lookup returns CDR1 LNHDA and CDR2 SQIVND (reference sequence). Trimming took off 7 bases at V and 5 bases at J, with 11 bases between the two ends.

This clonotype was observed many times. The CDR3 is CASSEMSSGNTIYF. CDR3 DNA sequence: TGTGCCAGCAGCGAAATGAGCTCTGGAAACACCATATATTTT. The chain carries TRBV12-3 or TRBV12-4 and TRBJ1-3; D not certain. Trimming shortened V by 6 bases and J by 0 bases, and 9 bases separated the two germline ends. The CDR3 is made up of 14 amino acids.

This clonotype was seen at least ten times. This chain joins TRBV20-1 and TRBJ2-3; 11 nucleotides line up with TRBD2. The CDR3 spans 15 residues. V lost 5 bases and J lost 4; bases outside the gene matches: 8. The V gene's germline CDR1 is DFQATT and CDR2 SNEGSKA (reference sequence). The CDR3 here is CSAYQTSGVPDTQYF. DNA for the CDR3: TGCAGTGCTTACCAGACTAGCGGGGTACCAGATACGCAGTATTTT.

This clonotype appeared many times. The chain links TRBV5-1 to TRBJ1-1; D remains unclear. The CDR3 has 13 amino acids. V was pared by 3 bases and J by 6 bases, with 12 bases between. Germline CDR1 and CDR2: SGHRS and YFSETQ. CDR3: CASSSPGEAEAFF. CDR3 DNA: TGCGCCAGCAGCTCCCCCGGGGAGGCTGAAGCTTTCTTT.